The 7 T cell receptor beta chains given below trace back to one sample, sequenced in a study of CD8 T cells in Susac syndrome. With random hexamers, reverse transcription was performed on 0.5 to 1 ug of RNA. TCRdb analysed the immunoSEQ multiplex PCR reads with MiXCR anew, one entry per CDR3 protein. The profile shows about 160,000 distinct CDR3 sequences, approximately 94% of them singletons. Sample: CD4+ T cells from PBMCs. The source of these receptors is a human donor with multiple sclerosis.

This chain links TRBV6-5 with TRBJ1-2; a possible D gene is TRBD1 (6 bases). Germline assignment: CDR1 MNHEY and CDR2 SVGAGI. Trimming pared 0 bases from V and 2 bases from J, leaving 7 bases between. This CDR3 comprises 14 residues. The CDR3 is CASSYSGANYGYTF. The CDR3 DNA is TGTGCCAGCAGTTACTCGGGGGCCAACTATGGCTACACCTTC.

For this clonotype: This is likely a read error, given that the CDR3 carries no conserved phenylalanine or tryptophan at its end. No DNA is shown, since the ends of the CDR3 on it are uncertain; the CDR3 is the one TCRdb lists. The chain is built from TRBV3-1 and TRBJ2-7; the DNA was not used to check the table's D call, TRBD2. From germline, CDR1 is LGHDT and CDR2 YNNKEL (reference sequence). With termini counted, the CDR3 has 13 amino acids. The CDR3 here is CASSQASSGHWGL.

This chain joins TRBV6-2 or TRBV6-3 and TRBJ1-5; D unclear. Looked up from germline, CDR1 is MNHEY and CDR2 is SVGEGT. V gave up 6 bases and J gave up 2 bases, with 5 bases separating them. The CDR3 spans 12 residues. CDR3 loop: CASRYRNQPQHF. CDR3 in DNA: TGTGCCAGCAGGTATCGCAATCAGCCCCAGCATTTT.

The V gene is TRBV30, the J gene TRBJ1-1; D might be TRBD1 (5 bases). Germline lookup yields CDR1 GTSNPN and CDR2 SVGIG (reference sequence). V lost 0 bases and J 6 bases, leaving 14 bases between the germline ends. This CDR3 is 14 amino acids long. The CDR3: CAWSVGPGIAEAFF. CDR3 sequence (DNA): TGTGCCTGGAGTGTGGGACCAGGGATAGCTGAAGCTTTCTTT.

CDR3 nucleotides: TGTGCCAGCATGGGGGGAGAGGGTAGTGGCTACACCTTC. Translating it yields CASMGGEGSGYTF. This rearrangement joins TRBV6-5 to TRBJ1-2; D is perhaps TRBD1 (5 bases). The CDR3 is 13 amino acids. V shed 7 bases and J shed 7 bases, with 16 bases lying between them. Germline CDR1 MNHEY, CDR2 SVGAGI.

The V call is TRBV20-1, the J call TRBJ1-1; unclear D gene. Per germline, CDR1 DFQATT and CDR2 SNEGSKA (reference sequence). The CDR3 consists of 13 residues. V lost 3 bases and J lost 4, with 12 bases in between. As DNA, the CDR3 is TGCAGTGCTAGGCGTACGTCGGCCACTGAAGCTTTCTTT. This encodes CSARRTSATEAFF.

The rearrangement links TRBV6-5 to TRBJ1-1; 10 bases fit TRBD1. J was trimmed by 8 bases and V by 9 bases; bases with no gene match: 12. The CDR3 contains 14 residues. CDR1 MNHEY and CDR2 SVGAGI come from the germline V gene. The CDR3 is CASSDRGGLGEAFF. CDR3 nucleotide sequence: TGTGCCAGTTCGGACAGGGGGGGATTAGGCGAAGCTTTCTTT.